This T cell receptor (beta chain) was profiled in a study of T cells in tuberculosis. The table came from immunoSEQ multiplex PCR; TCRdb's copy has only in-frame clones and leaves some out. This sample has 5,000 or so clones; less than 98% occur once, and the top ten carry 11%. Stated time point: new active TB diagnosis, blood taken before or within 7 days of starting treatment. HIV-seronegative South African adults aged 18 years or older had newly diagnosed active tuberculosis. Positive smear microscopy and/or M. tuberculosis culture confirmed active disease. On average about 100,000 T cells per donor were immunosequenced. The CDR3 has 14 residues. CDR1 SGHAT and CDR2 FQNNGV come from the germline V gene. After removal of 5 bases from V and 8 bases from J, the junction contained 4 bases not matched to a gene.

This clonotype was sampled from an adult with tuberculosis. The chain joins TRBV11-2 to TRBJ2-1; TRBD2 agrees at 12 bases. Sequences were derived from PBMCs, sampled at tuberculosis diagnosis. The CDR3, as DNA: TGTGCCAGCAGCCCTAGCGGGGGGGGCTATGAGCAGTTCTTC. It codes for CASSPSGGGYEQFF.